This is a list of T cell receptor beta chains from one sample in a study of T cell responses to AZD1222 COVID-19 vaccine. This table comes from immunoSEQ multiplex PCR, and its TCRdb copy is limited to in-frame clones, with some not included. In the table there are roughly 150,000 clones, 88% of which are singletons. The specimen comprised peripheral blood, sampled 28 days after the second AZD1222 dose. Receptor source: an adult who received the AZD1222 COVID-19 vaccine. Each CDR3 is given with its conserved first and last residue. A D gene is named only where the DNA matches it firmly. Clone size appears in some rows only: once, few, many, or a class for an expanded clone.

v_gene	d_gene	abundance	j_gene	CDR3aa	CDR3nt
TRBV27	-	-	TRBJ1-2	CASSLSQGMIYGYTF	TGTGCCAGCAGTTTATCTCAGGGAATGATCTATGGCTACACCTTC
TRBV28	-	few	TRBJ1-2	CASSWAGTGYTF	TGTGCCAGCAGCTGGGCAGGGACGGGCTACACCTTC
TRBV10-3	-	-	TRBJ2-3	CAISGHPTDTQYF	TGTGCCATCAGTGGCCACCCCACAGATACGCAGTATTTT
TRBV29-1	-	few	TRBJ1-3	CSVDKQGRGDTIYF	TGCAGCGTTGATAAGCAGGGGCGCGGGGACACCATATATTTT
TRBV5-1	-	-	TRBJ1-1	CASSLEGNTEAFF	TGCGCCAGCAGCCTGGAAGGGAACACTGAAGCTTTCTTT
TRBV5-5	-	-	TRBJ2-7	CASSWGSASYEQYF	TGTGCCAGCAGCTGGGGGTCGGCTTCCTACGAGCAGTACTTC
TRBV5-5	-	-	TRBJ1-4	CASSPRLTTNEKLFF	TGTGCCAGCAGCCCTCGGTTGACTACTAATGAAAAACTGTTTTTT
TRBV19	-	-	TRBJ2-1	CASSSLSPGRIEQFF	TGTGCCAGTAGTTCACTCTCCCCAGGCCGTATTGAGCAGTTCTTC
TRBV5-5	-	-	TRBJ1-4	CASSLAAGVKEKLFF	TGTGCCAGCAGCTTGGCCGCAGGGGTAAAGGAAAAACTGTTTTTT
TRBV18	TRBD1	-	TRBJ1-3	CASSSDRAATGNTIYF	TGTGCCAGCTCAAGCGACAGGGCCGCGACTGGAAACACCATATATTTT
TRBV28	TRBD1	-	TRBJ1-1	CATGGFRGAMNTEAFF	TGTGCCACCGGGGGCTTCAGGGGGGCCATGAACACTGAAGCTTTCTTT
TRBV15	TRBD1	-	TRBJ1-5	CATSRDRAGGGQPQHF	TGTGCCACCAGCAGAGATCGGGCAGGGGGGGGCCAGCCCCAGCATTTT
TRBV19	TRBD1	-	TRBJ1-5	CASSWDSFNQPQHF	TGTGCCAGTAGTTGGGACAGCTTTAATCAGCCCCAGCATTTT
TRBV14	-	-	TRBJ2-2	CASSQLHYGNTGELFF	TGTGCCAGCAGCCAACTACACTACGGGAACACCGGGGAGCTGTTTTTT
TRBV2	TRBD2	-	TRBJ2-1	CASRATSGGAGEQFF	TGTGCCAGCAGGGCGACTAGCGGGGGGGCTGGTGAGCAGTTCTTC
TRBV27	-	-	TRBJ1-2	CASSLRAGASGGGYTF	TGTGCCAGCAGTTTAAGGGCCGGGGCTTCGGGAGGCGGCTACACCTTC
TRBV28	-	-	TRBJ1-6	CASSPPQESPLHF	TGTGCCAGCAGTCCACCGCAGGAGTCACCCCTCCACTTT
TRBV27	-	-	TRBJ1-2	CASSSISGKRGGGYTF	TGTGCCAGCAGTTCCATTTCGGGGAAAAGGGGCGGTGGCTACACCTTC
TRBV30	-	-	TRBJ2-3	CAWSAVADLTDTQYF	TGTGCCTGGAGTGCGGTAGCCGACCTCACAGATACGCAGTATTTT
TRBV7-5	-	-	TRBJ2-1	CARSLPGQTSPKNYNEQFF	TGTGCCAGAAGCTTACCGGGACAGACTTCCCCAAAGAACTACAATGAGCAGTTCTTC
TRBV25-1	-	-	TRBJ1-2	CASTGAFGYTF	TGTGCCAGTACTGGCGCCTTCGGCTACACCTTC
TRBV3-1/TRBV3-2	-	-	TRBJ1-5	CASSPGQSNQPQHF	TGTGCCAGCAGCCCTGGACAGAGCAATCAGCCCCAGCATTTT
TRBV3-1/TRBV3-2	TRBD2	-	TRBJ2-5	CASSPPGSGSLRTQYF	TGTGCCAGCAGCCCTCCGGGAAGCGGGAGCCTCCGGACCCAGTACTTC
TRBV28	-	-	TRBJ1-1	CASSLPPPLGEAFF	TGTGCCAGCAGTTTACCCCCCCCGCTGGGTGAAGCTTTCTTT
TRBV30	-	-	TRBJ2-3	CAWSVGSDTQYF	TGTGCCTGGTCCGTGGGCTCAGATACGCAGTATTTT
TRBV18	-	-	TRBJ2-7	CASSLMGAAEGLEQYF	TGTGCCAGCTCACTGATGGGGGCGGCGGAGGGTCTCGAGCAGTACTTC
TRBV4-1	-	-	TRBJ1-1	CASSQDRVNTEAFF	TGCGCCAGCAGCCAAGATCGGGTGAACACTGAAGCTTTCTTT
TRBV11-1	-	-	TRBJ1-1	CASSLLGYTEAFF	TGTGCCAGCAGCTTATTAGGGTACACTGAAGCTTTCTTT
TRBV5-1	TRBD1	-	TRBJ2-1	CASSNGQGTTNEQFF	TGCGCCAGCAGCAACGGACAGGGGACTACAAATGAGCAGTTCTTC